One sample yielded the 12 T cell receptor beta chains listed below, sequenced in a study of blood T cell repertoires in COVID-19. TCRdb's copy holds only in-frame clones and misses some; the assay was immunoSEQ multiplex PCR. Counted here are 84,000 or so clones, under 85% occurring once; the ten biggest clones make up around 9.4%. The sequenced sample consisted of peripheral blood. The receptors come from a human donor in a cohort sampled during active COVID-19.

J is TRBJ1-4 and V is TRBV28, with 7 positions matching TRBD1. Germline V gene lookup returns CDR1 MDHEN and CDR2 SYDVKM. V shed 5 bases and J 3 bases; nucleotides not matched to a gene: 3. The CDR3 runs 14 residues. CDR3 loop: CASSPGQANEKLFF. CDR3 bases: TGTGCCAGCAGTCCAGGACAGGCTAATGAAAAACTGTTTTTT.

Here the CDR3 reads CASSPSPGGPDTQYF. The CDR3 region has the DNA TGTGCCAGCTCACCGTCCCCAGGGGGACCAGATACGCAGTATTTT. The V gene is TRBV18, the J gene TRBJ2-3; 7 bases are shared with TRBD1. Trimming removed 3 bases from V and 4 bases from J; junction bases left unmatched: 7. Germline CDR1 is KGHSH and CDR2 is LQKENI. The CDR3 totals 15 residues.

DNA for the CDR3: TGTGCCAGCTCACCAATGGTAGGGGTTGTCACCGAGCAGTACTTC. Its translation: CASSPMVGVVTEQYF. The chain recombines TRBV18 with TRBJ2-7; a possible D gene is TRBD1 (5 bases). The length of the CDR3 is 15 residues. V shed 2 bases and J shed 6 bases, with 17 bases lying between them. From germline, CDR1 is KGHSH and CDR2 LQKENI.

This clone was detected once. The CDR3: CASSPPHSSPSYEQYF. The CDR3 DNA is TGTGCCAGCTCACCACCACACAGTTCCCCATCCTACGAGCAGTACTTC. The V call is TRBV18, the J call TRBJ2-7; D not resolved. This CDR3 is built from 16 residues. CDR1 and CDR2 from the germline V gene are KGHSH and LQKENI. V was cut by 0 bases and J by 1 base, with 13 bases left in between.

This CDR3 is CASSFDPEDTEAFF. CDR3 nucleotide sequence: TGCGCCAGCAGCTTCGACCCCGAGGACACTGAAGCTTTCTTT. V usage is TRBV5-1 and J usage is TRBJ1-1; D not resolved. The CDR3 is 14 residues long. Germline values: CDR1 SGHRS, CDR2 YFSETQ. Trimming cost V 2 bases and J 3 bases, with 11 bases left between them.

The table lists this clone with a few counts. The gene calls are TRBV6-5 and TRBJ1-1; the D gene is possibly TRBD1 (6 bases). The CDR3 covers 15 residues. The V end was cut by 4 bases, the J end by 3 bases, with 15 bases between. Germline CDR1 MNHEY, CDR2 SVGAGI. CDR3 nucleotide sequence: TGTGCCAGCAGTTTCTGGCACGAGGGGGACACTGAAGCTTTCTTT. Protein: CASSFWHEGDTEAFF.

The chain uses TRBV11-3 and TRBJ2-7; D not resolved. Trimming shortened V by 1 base and J by 0 bases, and 7 bases separated the two germline ends. CDR3 length equals 14 residues. Germline CDR1 SGHNT, CDR2 YENEEA. DNA for the CDR3: TGTGCCAGCAGCTTAGTGGGCTCCTCCTACGAGCAGTACTTC. Its protein is CASSLVGSSYEQYF.

The rearrangement links TRBV2 to TRBJ2-7, with a weak D call TRBD2 (5 bases). Germline V gene sequence: CDR1 SNHLY, CDR2 FYNNEI. Between the trimmed V and J ends, which lost 7 bases and 0 bases, there was a span of 13 bases. The CDR3 length is 14 residues. The CDR3 sequence is CASNDGVSSYEQYF. In DNA form, the CDR3 reads TGTGCCAGCAATGACGGGGTTAGCTCCTACGAGCAGTACTTC.

This clone was recorded once. This rearrangement joins TRBV5-1 to TRBJ2-7; unclear D gene. The V end was cut by 0 bases, the J end by 3 bases, with 10 bases between. CDR1 and CDR2 from the germline V gene are SGHRS and YFSETQ. The CDR3 loop spans 14 amino acids. The CDR3 protein is CASSLASEHYEQYF. Here the CDR3 DNA reads TGCGCCAGCAGCTTGGCATCGGAGCACTACGAGCAGTACTTC.

The genes are TRBV9 and TRBJ1-2, with 7 bases matching TRBD1. This CDR3 region has 17 residues. Trimming removed 4 bases from V and 2 bases from J; junction bases left unmatched: 14. Germline V gene data show CDR1 as SGDLS and CDR2 as YYNGEE. The CDR3 sequence is CASSPRAGGAANYGYTF. The CDR3 DNA reads as TGTGCCAGCAGCCCCCGGGCAGGGGGAGCTGCGAACTATGGCTACACCTTC.

The chain couples TRBV19 to TRBJ1-2; 7 bases are shared with TRBD1. Germline assignment: CDR1 LNHDA and CDR2 SQIVND (reference sequence). This CDR3 has 13 residues. V was pared by 7 bases and J by 8 bases, with 10 bases of the junction left unmatched. The CDR3 is CASMRQGEWGYTF. The CDR3 DNA follows: TGTGCCAGTATGCGGCAGGGGGAGTGGGGCTACACCTTC.

This sequence joins TRBV5-6 and TRBJ1-1; TRBD1 agrees at 7 bases. The CDR3 is made up of 14 amino acids. Germline assignment: CDR1 SGHDT and CDR2 YYEEEE. V lost 5 bases and J lost 0; bases outside the gene matches: 4. The CDR3: CASRPTGLNTEAFF. The CDR3 region has the DNA TGTGCCAGCAGACCGACAGGGTTGAACACTGAAGCTTTCTTT.